The 10 T cell receptor beta chains presented below share a single source sample, sequenced in a study of CD8+CD57+ T cells in acquired aplastic anemia. The study profiled TCR beta VDJ and CDR3 using genomic DNA as template. TCRdb ran MiXCR on the reads and lists one entry per CDR3 protein. The sample contains more than 150,000 distinct CDR3 sequences, about 47% of which appear only once. The specimen sequenced was sorted CD4+, CD8+, or CD8+CD57+ T cells (not recorded which) from PBMCs. The origin of the receptors is a human donor in good health.

The chain carries TRBV12-3 or TRBV12-4 and TRBJ1-5; no clear D. The CDR3 has 13 residues. Between the trimmed V and J ends, which lost 6 bases and 2 bases, there was a span of 8 bases. The DNA for the CDR3 is TGTGCCAGCAGGGCTGAGGGCAATCAGCCCCAGCATTTT. It translates to CASRAEGNQPQHF.

As to this clonotype: It may be a read error: a sequence one base away is much more abundant. The V gene is TRBV9, the J gene TRBJ1-2; 9 bases agree with TRBD1. This CDR3 spans 16 amino acids. The germline CDR1 and CDR2 sequences are SGDLS and YYNGEE. In nucleotides, the CDR3 is TGTGCCAGCAGTTTAGGGACAGGGCTTACTAACAATGGCTACACCTTC. Residues: CASSLGTGLTNNGYTF. Together with reference TRBV9 and TRBJ1-2, the CDR3 gives the full variable domain: DSGVTQTPKHLITATGQRVTLRCSPRSGDLSVYWYQQSLDQGLQFLIQYYNGEERAKGNILERFSAQQFPDLHSELNLSSLELGDSALYFCASSLGTGLTNNGYTFGSGTRLTVV.

Comment on this clonotype: As the CDR3 is not closed by the conserved phenylalanine or tryptophan, this likely results from a read error. The chain combines TRBV5-5 with TRBJ2-3; TRBD1 matches 7 bases. V trimming: 4 bases; J trimming: 4 bases; junction bases outside the gene matches: 6. The germline V gene encodes CDR1 SGHKS and CDR2 YYEKEE (reference sequence). The CDR3 extends over 14 amino acids. The CDR3 is CASSIGTVADTQYL. CDR3 nucleotide sequence: TGTGCCAGCAGCATTGGGACAGTCGCAGATACGCAGTATCTT.

This clonotype has ten or more counts. The chain is built from TRBV5-1 and TRBJ2-2; 7 nucleotides line up with TRBD1. The germline V gene encodes CDR1 SGHRS and CDR2 YFSETQ. The CDR3 contains 15 residues. The V segment lost 4 bases and the J segment 2 bases; nucleotides outside the gene matches: 5. The CDR3 here is CASSGGQLNTGELFF. CDR3 nucleotide sequence: TGCGCCAGCAGCGGGGGACAGCTAAACACCGGGGAGCTGTTTTTT.

At least ten counts were recorded for this clonotype. The rearrangement uses TRBV6-5 and TRBJ1-1; D is ambiguous. This CDR3 spans 14 amino acids. The germline V and J ends were trimmed by 3 bases and 11 bases, with 19 bases remaining between them. Germline CDR1 MNHEY, CDR2 SVGAGI. CDR3 region: CASSYEESRVLAFF. In DNA, the CDR3 is TGTGCCAGCAGTTATGAGGAGTCGAGGGTTTTGGCTTTCTTT.

The chain employs TRBV19 and TRBJ1-2; TRBD1 might be the D (5 bases). The V end was cut by 5 bases, the J end by 6 bases, with 25 bases between. There are 17 residues in the CDR3. Germline V lookup: CDR1 LNHDA, CDR2 SQIVND (reference sequence). CDR3 sequence reads: CASSLILGALNMNGYTF. The CDR3 DNA reads TGTGCCAGTAGTCTAATATTAGGGGCCCTGAATATGAATGGCTACACCTTC. Based on the CDR3 plus reference TRBV19 and TRBJ1-2, the full variable domain is DGGITQSPKYLFRKEGQNVTLSCEQNLNHDAMYWYRQDPGQGLRLIYYSQIVNDFQKGDIAEGYSVSREKKESFPLTVTSAQKNPTAFYLCASSLILGALNMNGYTFGSGTRLTVV.

This clonotype was observed many times. The chain links TRBV4-3 to TRBJ1-6; D gene uncertain. V lost 0 bases and J 13 bases, leaving 13 bases between the germline ends. CDR1 LGHNA and CDR2 YSLEER come from the germline V gene. The CDR3 loop spans 14 amino acids. CDR3 sequence reads: CASSQDHGMYPLHF. For the CDR3, the DNA is TGCGCCAGCAGCCAAGACCACGGGATGTATCCCCTCCACTTT.

The sample holds a few counts of this clonotype. At one end the junction does not follow the germline gene, possibly because of a read error. This chain links TRBV2 with TRBJ1-2; unclear D gene. The CDR3 loop spans 14 amino acids. CDR1 and CDR2 (germline): SNHLY, FYNNEI. The CDR3 here is CASSEGGGWYDYTF. CDR3 coding DNA: TGTGCCAGCAGTGAAGGGGGAGGGTGGTATGACTACACCTTC. The whole variable domain, filled in from reference TRBV2 and TRBJ1-2, reads EPEVTQTPSHQVTQMGQEVILRCVPISNHLYFYWYRQILGQKVEFLVSFYNNEISEKSEIFDDQFSVERPDGSNFTLKIRSTKLEDSAMYFCASSEGGGWYDYTFGSGTRLTVV.

This clonotype was seen more than once but under ten times. The chain couples TRBV10-3 to TRBJ1-1; a possible D gene is TRBD1 (5 bases). The germline V and J ends were trimmed by 6 bases and 9 bases, with 20 bases remaining between them. The CDR3 is made up of 14 amino acids. CDR1 is ENHRY, CDR2 SYGVKD, per germline. The CDR3 coding sequence is TGTGCCATCAGATCTCGGACAAGCGAGGGGAAAGCTTTCTTT. It is translated as CAIRSRTSEGKAFF.

This chain joins TRBV19 and TRBJ1-6; no firm D call. Looked up from germline, CDR1 is LNHDA and CDR2 is SQIVND (reference sequence). V dropped 5 bases and J dropped 4 bases, with 3 bases sitting between them. The CDR3 extends over 12 amino acids. CDR3 sequence reads: CASSPYNSPLHF. CDR3 bases: TGTGCCAGTAGTCCGTATAATTCACCCCTCCACTTT.